This TCR beta chain was observed in a study of blood T cell repertoires in COVID-19. Assay: immunoSEQ multiplex PCR; the TCRdb copy retains only in-frame clones and omits some. The sample carries approximately 300,000 clones, around 90% recorded once. V was pared by 5 bases and J by 0 bases, with 18 bases between. The germline V gene encodes CDR1 LNHNV and CDR2 YYDKDF (reference sequence). The CDR3 is 17 residues long. This TCR was sampled from a woman aged 50 to 60 with COVID-19, enrolled during active disease. This rearrangement joins TRBV15 to TRBJ2-3; tentative D call: TRBD2 (8 bases). Material: peripheral blood. The CDR3 bases are TGTGCCACCAGCCCCGGGAGGGGGCGGGTAAGCACAGATACGCAGTATTTT. As protein: CATSPGRGRVSTDTQYF.